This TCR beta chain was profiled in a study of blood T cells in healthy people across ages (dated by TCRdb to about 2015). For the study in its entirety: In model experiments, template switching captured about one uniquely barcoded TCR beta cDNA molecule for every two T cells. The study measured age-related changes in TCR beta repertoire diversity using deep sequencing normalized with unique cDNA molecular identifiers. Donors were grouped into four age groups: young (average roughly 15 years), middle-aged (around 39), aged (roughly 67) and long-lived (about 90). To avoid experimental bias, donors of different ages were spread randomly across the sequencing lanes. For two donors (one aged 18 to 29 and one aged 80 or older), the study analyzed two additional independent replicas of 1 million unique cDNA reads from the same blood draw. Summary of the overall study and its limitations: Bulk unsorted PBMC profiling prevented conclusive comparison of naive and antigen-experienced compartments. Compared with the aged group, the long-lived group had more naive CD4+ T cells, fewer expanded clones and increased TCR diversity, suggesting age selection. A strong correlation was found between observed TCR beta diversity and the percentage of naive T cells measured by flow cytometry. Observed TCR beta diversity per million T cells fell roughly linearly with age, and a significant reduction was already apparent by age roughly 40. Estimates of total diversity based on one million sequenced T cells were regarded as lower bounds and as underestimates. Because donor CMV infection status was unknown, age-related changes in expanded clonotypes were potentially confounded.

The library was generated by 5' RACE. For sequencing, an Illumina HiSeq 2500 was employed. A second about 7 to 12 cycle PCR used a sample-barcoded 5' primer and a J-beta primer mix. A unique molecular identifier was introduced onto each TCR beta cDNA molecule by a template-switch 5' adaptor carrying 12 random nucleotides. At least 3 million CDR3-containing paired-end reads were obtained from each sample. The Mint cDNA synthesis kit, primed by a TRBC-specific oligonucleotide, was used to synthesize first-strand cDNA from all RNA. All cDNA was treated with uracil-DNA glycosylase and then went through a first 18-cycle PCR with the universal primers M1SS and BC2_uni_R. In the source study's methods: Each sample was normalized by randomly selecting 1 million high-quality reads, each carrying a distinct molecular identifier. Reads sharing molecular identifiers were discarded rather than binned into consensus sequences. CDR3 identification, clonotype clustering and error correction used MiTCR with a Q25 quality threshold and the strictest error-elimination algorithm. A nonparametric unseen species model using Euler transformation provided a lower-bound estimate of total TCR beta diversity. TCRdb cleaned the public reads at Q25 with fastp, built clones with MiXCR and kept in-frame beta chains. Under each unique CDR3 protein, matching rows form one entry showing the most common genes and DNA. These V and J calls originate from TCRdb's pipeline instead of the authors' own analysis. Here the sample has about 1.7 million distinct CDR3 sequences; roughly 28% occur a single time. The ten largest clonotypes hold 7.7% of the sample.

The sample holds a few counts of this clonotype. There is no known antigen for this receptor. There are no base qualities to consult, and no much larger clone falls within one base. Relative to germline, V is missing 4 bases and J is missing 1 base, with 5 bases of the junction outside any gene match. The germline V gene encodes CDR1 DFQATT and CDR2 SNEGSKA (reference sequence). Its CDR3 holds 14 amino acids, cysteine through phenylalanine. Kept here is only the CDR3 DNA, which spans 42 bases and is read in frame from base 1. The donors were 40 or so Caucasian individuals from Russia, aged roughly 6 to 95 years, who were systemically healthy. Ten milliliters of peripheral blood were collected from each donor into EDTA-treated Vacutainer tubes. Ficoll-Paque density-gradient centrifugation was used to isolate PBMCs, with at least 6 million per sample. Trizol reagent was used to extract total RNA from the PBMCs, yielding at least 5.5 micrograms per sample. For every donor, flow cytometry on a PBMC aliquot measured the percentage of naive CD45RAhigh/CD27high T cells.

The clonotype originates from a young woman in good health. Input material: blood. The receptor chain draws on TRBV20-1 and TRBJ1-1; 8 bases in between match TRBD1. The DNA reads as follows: TGCAGTGCTATCCCCGGGACAGGGAACACTGAAGCTTTCTTT. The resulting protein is CSAIPGTGNTEAFF.